This section outlines one T cell receptor beta chain sequence together with its context. The data belong to a study of shared clonotypes between healthy human individuals. CDR1 is MDHEN and CDR2 is SYDVKM in the germline V gene. V gave up 6 bases and J gave up 0 bases; unmatched junction bases: 7. This CDR3 has 15 amino acids. Libraries were prepared by immunoSEQ multiplex PCR; TCRdb keeps only in-frame clonotypes and omits some of them. Among over a million clones listed, more than 75% were seen once. The chain uses TRBV28 and TRBJ2-7, with 8 bases fitting TRBD2. The sequence was obtained from a man younger than 35 in good health. Some clones in this sample may be carry-over from other donors' samples. Material: memory CD4+ T cells from PBMCs. Subset reported: CD45RA-negative fraction. This CDR3 is CASSTGGGNSYEQYF. For the CDR3, the DNA is TGTGCCAGCAGCACGGGGGGGGGAAACTCCTACGAGCAGTACTTC.